Presented here are 21 T cell receptor beta chains from one specimen sequenced in a study of T cell changes during pregnancy in multiple sclerosis. Clones were sequenced by immunoSEQ multiplex PCR, and TCRdb holds only the in-frame ones, with some missing. The data hold 85,000 to 130,000 clones, with about 89% observed a single time. The sequencing here drew on peripheral blood, taken before pregnancy. All receptors derive from a female donor with multiple sclerosis, enrolled in a pregnancy study.

The chain links TRBV7-6 to TRBJ1-1; TRBD1 is a possible D gene (6 bases). Germline CDR1 reads SGHVS; CDR2 reads FNYEAQ. This CDR3 has 14 residues. V shed 1 base and J shed 5 bases, with 11 bases lying between them. The CDR3 protein is CASSLGQGLTEAFF. DNA for the CDR3: TGTGCCAGCAGCTTAGGGCAGGGGTTGACTGAAGCTTTCTTT. Complete variable domain (other parts from reference TRBV7-6 and TRBJ1-1): GAGVSQSPRYKVTKRGQDVALRCDPISGHVSLYWYRQALGQGPEFLTYFNYEAQQDKSGLPNDRFSAERPEGSISTLTIQRTEQRDSAMYRCASSLGQGLTEAFFGQGTRLTVV.

The count of this clone is one. The V call is TRBV2, the J call TRBJ2-7, with 9 nucleotides matching TRBD2. Losses at the gene ends were 6 bases for V and 5 bases for J; bases not matched to a gene: 14. Germline assignment: CDR1 SNHLY and CDR2 FYNNEI. CDR3 length equals 16 residues. The CDR3 protein is CASSLSRLAGWHEQYF. In nucleotides, the CDR3 is TGTGCCAGCAGCCTATCTAGGCTAGCGGGATGGCACGAGCAGTACTTC.

The gene calls are TRBV19 and TRBJ1-5; 9 bases fit TRBD1. The germline gives CDR1 LNHDA, CDR2 SQIVND (reference sequence). The CDR3 contains 14 residues. J was trimmed by 4 bases and V by 5 bases; bases with no gene match: 3. CDR3 in amino acids: CASSVGTGNQPQHF. CDR3 bases: TGTGCCAGTAGTGTGGGGACAGGGAATCAGCCCCAGCATTTT. The whole variable domain, remainder taken from reference TRBV19 and TRBJ1-5, is DGGITQSPKYLFRKEGQNVTLSCEQNLNHDAMYWYRQDPGQGLRLIYYSQIVNDFQKGDIAEGYSVSREKKESFPLTVTSAQKNPTAFYLCASSVGTGNQPQHFGDGTRLSIL.

The CDR3: CASSLVGLAGGTYEQYF. In nucleotides, the CDR3 is TGTGCCAGCAGCTTAGTAGGGCTAGCGGGGGGTACCTACGAGCAGTACTTC. The chain links TRBV13 to TRBJ2-7, with 11 positions matching TRBD2. Trimming at V came to 1 base and at J to 2 bases, leaving 7 bases not matched to a gene. The germline CDR1 and CDR2 sequences are PRHDT and FYEKMQ (reference sequence). CDR3 length: 17 amino acids.

The chain links TRBV21-1 to TRBJ1-1; TRBD1 is the table's D call, not checked against the DNA. TRBV21-1 has pseudogene status. There are 17 residues in the CDR3. CDR3 DNA: TGTGCCAGCAGCCCACGAACGACAGGGACTTTGAACACTGAAGCTTTCTTT. It codes for CASSPRTTGTLNTEAFF.

The chain is built from TRBV7-9 and TRBJ2-7, with TRBD2 as a possible D gene (5 bases). The germline V and J ends were trimmed by 4 bases and 4 bases, with 8 bases remaining between them. Germline CDR1 and CDR2: SEHNR and FQNEAQ (reference sequence). The CDR3 has 12 residues. The CDR3 reads CASSYSGYEQYF. The CDR3 DNA reads TGTGCCAGCAGCTACTCGGGGTACGAGCAGTACTTC.

The chain joins TRBV10-2 to TRBJ2-1; 11 nucleotides line up with TRBD2. Germline-derived CDR1 and CDR2 are WSHSY and SAAADI. The CDR3 spans 13 residues. V lost 3 bases and J lost 14; bases outside the gene matches: 6. This chain's CDR3 is CASSDTSGSGKFF. In nucleotides, the CDR3 is TGCGCCAGCAGTGACACTAGCGGGAGTGGGAAGTTCTTC.

The rearrangement links TRBV11-2 to TRBJ2-1; 7 bases are a match to TRBD2. The CDR3 is made up of 14 amino acids. Germline-derived CDR1 and CDR2 are SGHAT and FQNNGV. Germline trimming cut 4 bases from V and 5 bases from J; bases unmatched to any gene: 5. CDR3 nucleotides: TGTGCCAGCAGCTCGTGGACTAGGAACAATGAGCAGTTCTTC. Its translation: CASSSWTRNNEQFF. The full variable domain, in which reference TRBV11-2 and TRBJ2-1 provide the parts outside the CDR3, is EAGVAQSPRYKIIEKRQSVAFWCNPISGHATLYWYQQILGQGPKLLIQFQNNGVVDDSQLPKDRFSAERLKGVDSTLKIQPAKLEDSAVYLCASSSWTRNNEQFFGPGTRLTVL.

This chain uses TRBV7-9 with TRBJ2-5; 10 bases map to TRBD1. Germline CDR1 reads SEHNR; CDR2 reads FQNEAQ (reference sequence). Trimming took 5 bases from V and 2 from J; bases not matched to a gene: 8. The CDR3 contains 16 residues. CDR3 amino acids: CASSPWDRGSQETQYF. DNA of the CDR3: TGTGCCAGCAGCCCCTGGGACAGGGGCAGTCAAGAGACCCAGTACTTC. The whole variable domain, remainder taken from reference TRBV7-9 and TRBJ2-5, is DTGVSQNPRHKITKRGQNVTFRCDPISEHNRLYWYRQTLGQGPEFLTYFQNEAQLEKSRLLSDRFSAERPKGSFSTLEIQRTEQGDSAMYLCASSPWDRGSQETQYFGPGTRLLVL.

This clone has a handful of counts. The chain links TRBV6-5 to TRBJ1-6; 8 bases are a match to TRBD1. This CDR3 spans 14 amino acids. Germline CDR1 and CDR2: MNHEY and SVGAGI. V was pared by 5 bases and J by 6 bases, with 3 bases of the junction left unmatched. This chain's CDR3 is CASSRQGTNSPLHF. For the CDR3, the DNA is TGTGCCAGCAGTAGACAGGGGACTAATTCACCCCTCCACTTT.

The J gene is TRBJ1-4, the V gene TRBV7-8, with D tentatively TRBD1 (6 bases). CDR1 is SGHVS, CDR2 FQNEAQ, per germline. The CDR3 covers 17 residues. V shed 2 bases and J shed 0 bases, with 13 bases lying between them. CDR3 region: CASSLLDRLSTNEKLFF. CDR3 sequence (DNA): TGTGCCAGCAGCTTATTGGACAGACTTTCAACTAATGAAAAACTGTTTTTT.

This sequence joins TRBV19 and TRBJ1-2; 11 positions agree with TRBD1. Trimming removed 5 bases from V and 1 base from J; junction bases left unmatched: 9. The CDR3 extends over 17 amino acids. The germline CDR1 and CDR2 sequences are LNHDA and SQIVND (reference sequence). CDR3 nucleotides: TGTGCCAGTAGTGCCCGGGACAGGGGGGAATTTAACTATGGCTACACCTTC. As protein: CASSARDRGEFNYGYTF.

The chain couples TRBV2 to TRBJ1-1; TRBD1 matches 7 bases. CDR1 is SNHLY and CDR2 is FYNNEI in the germline V gene. The length of the CDR3 is 12 residues. V lost 9 bases, J lost 3 bases, and 4 bases stayed unmatched. DNA for the CDR3: TGTGCCAGACGAACAGGGGACACTGAAGCTTTCTTT. It specifies CARRTGDTEAFF.

The gene calls are TRBV5-1 and TRBJ2-1; TRBD2 agrees at 8 bases. The CDR3 is made up of 15 amino acids. Germline loops: CDR1 SGHRS, CDR2 YFSETQ. Trimming took 3 bases from V and 0 from J; bases not matched to a gene: 2. The CDR3 reads CASSSGGSSYNEQFF. The CDR3, as DNA: TGCGCCAGCAGCTCGGGGGGGAGCTCCTACAATGAGCAGTTCTTC.

Concerning this clone itself: Other DNA variants within this sample encode the same CDR3. The rearrangement joins TRBV6-5 to TRBJ1-2, with D possibly being TRBD1 (6 bases). V was cut by 4 bases and J by 1 base, with 7 bases left in between. CDR3 length: 13 residues. Per the germline V gene, CDR1 is MNHEY and CDR2 is SVGAGI. CDR3 region: CASSLDSNYGYTF. CDR3 DNA sequence: TGTGCCAGCAGTTTGGACAGTAACTATGGCTACACCTTC.

This chain connects TRBV14 to TRBJ1-6, with TRBD1 identical over 7 bases. After removal of 2 bases from V and 4 bases from J, the junction contained 17 bases not matched to a gene. Germline V gene data show CDR1 as SGHDN and CDR2 as FVKESK. The CDR3 spans 20 residues. CDR3 nucleotides: TGTGCCAGCAGCCAAACGGGACAGAGAACTCCCCCACAATATAATTCACCCCTCCACTTT. Amino acid sequence: CASSQTGQRTPPQYNSPLHF. Supplemented by reference TRBV14 and TRBJ1-6, the full variable domain reads EAGVTQFPSHSVIEKGQTVTLRCDPISGHDNLYWYRRVMGKEIKFLLHFVKESKQDESGMPNNRFLAERTGGTYSTLKVQPAELEDSGVYFCASSQTGQRTPPQYNSPLHFGNGTRLTVT.

The chain is built from TRBV7-9 and TRBJ2-3, with 9 bases fitting TRBD2. The trim removed 3 bases at V and 2 bases at J, leaving 6 bases unmatched. The CDR3 is 16 amino acids. Looked up from germline, CDR1 is SEHNR and CDR2 is FQNEAQ (reference sequence). The CDR3 sequence is CASSFSSGVATDTQYF. CDR3 nucleotide sequence: TGTGCCAGCAGCTTTTCTAGCGGGGTCGCCACAGATACGCAGTATTTT.

This chain joins TRBV30 and TRBJ1-4; 7 bases line up with TRBD1. The CDR3 length is 14 residues. CDR1 GTSNPN and CDR2 SVGIG come from the germline V gene (reference sequence). The V gene end was trimmed by 2 bases and the J gene end by 8 bases; junction bases not matched to a gene: 8. CDR3 nucleotide sequence: TGTGCCTGGAGTCCCACAGGGGACGTCGAAAAACTGTTTTTT. Its translation: CAWSPTGDVEKLFF.

CDR3 DNA sequence: TGTGCCTGGAGTCGAACTAGCGGCTACGAGCAGTACTTC. Translated: CAWSRTSGYEQYF. This chain links TRBV30 with TRBJ2-7, with 8 bases lining up with TRBD2. V lost 2 bases to trimming and J lost 3 bases; unmatched junction nucleotides: 3. The CDR3 runs 13 residues. Germline V gene lookup returns CDR1 GTSNPN and CDR2 SVGIG (reference sequence).

V is TRBV13 and J is TRBJ2-3; 9 bases agree with TRBD2. From germline, CDR1 is PRHDT and CDR2 FYEKMQ (reference sequence). This CDR3 is 19 amino acids long. Trimming removed 5 bases from V and 0 bases from J; junction bases left unmatched: 15. The CDR3 region is CASSPILSAGGPSTDTQYF. In nucleotides, the CDR3 is TGTGCCAGCAGCCCCATACTATCAGCGGGGGGACCCAGCACAGATACGCAGTATTTT.

V gene TRBV7-2 combines with J gene TRBJ2-5; TRBD2 matches at 12 bases. Germline V gene data show CDR1 as SGHTA and CDR2 as FQGNSA. There are 16 residues in the CDR3. V was pared by 2 bases and J by 1 base, with 2 bases of the junction left unmatched. The CDR3 reads CASSLTLAGGQETQYF. CDR3 bases: TGTGCCAGCAGCTTAACACTAGCGGGGGGCCAAGAGACCCAGTACTTC.